The clone carrying this TCR beta chain has just one count. Antigen: not known. Germline V gene lookup returns CDR1 MNHEY and CDR2 SVGAGI. CDR3 size: 13 residues. The J segment lost 5 bases and the V segment lost 2 bases, leaving 2 bases of the junction unmatched. The entry originates in a study of T cells in localized non-small cell lung cancer. The study's findings and limits: The appearance of a median approximately 55 of the top 100 tumor clones was seen in adjacent lung. Elevated circulating T cell density in blood was associated with longer overall survival.

Assay: immunoSEQ multiplex PCR; the TCRdb copy retains only in-frame clones and omits some. Among tens of thousands of clones listed, roughly 87% were seen once. The gene calls are TRBV6-5 and TRBJ2-5, with 7 bases that match TRBD2. This TCR derives from a male donor aged 60 or over with stage III squamous cell lung carcinoma. The input for sequencing was peripheral blood, taken before any cancer treatment. CDR3 nucleotide sequence: TGTGCCAGCAGTTACACTAGCGAGGAGACCCAGTACTTC. It is translated as CASSYTSEETQYF.